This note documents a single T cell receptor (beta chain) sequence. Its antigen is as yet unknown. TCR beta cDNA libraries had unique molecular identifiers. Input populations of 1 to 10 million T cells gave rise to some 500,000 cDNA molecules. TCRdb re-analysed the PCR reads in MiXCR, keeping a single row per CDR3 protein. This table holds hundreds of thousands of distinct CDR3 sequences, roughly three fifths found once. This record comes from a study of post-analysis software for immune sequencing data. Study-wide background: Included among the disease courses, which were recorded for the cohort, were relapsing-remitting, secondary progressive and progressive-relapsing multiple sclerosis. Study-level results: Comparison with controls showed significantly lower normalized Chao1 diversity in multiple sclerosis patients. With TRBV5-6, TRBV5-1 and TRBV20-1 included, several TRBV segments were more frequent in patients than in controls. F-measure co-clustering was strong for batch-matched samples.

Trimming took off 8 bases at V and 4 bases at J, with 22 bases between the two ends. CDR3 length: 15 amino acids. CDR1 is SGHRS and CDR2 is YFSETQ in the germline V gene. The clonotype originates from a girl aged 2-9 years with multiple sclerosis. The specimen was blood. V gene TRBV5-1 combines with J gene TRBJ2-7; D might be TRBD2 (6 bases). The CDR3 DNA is TGCGCCAGTCTCGAGGGACCGGGACTGACTTACGAGCAGTACTTC. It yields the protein CASLEGPGLTYEQYF.